One sample yielded the 12 T cell receptor beta chains listed below, sequenced in a study of blood T cell repertoires in COVID-19. This table comes from immunoSEQ multiplex PCR, and its TCRdb copy is limited to in-frame clones, with some not included. The profile shows around 300,000 clones, around 90% of them singletons. Sequencing used peripheral blood. These receptor sequences come from a woman aged 30 to 39 with COVID-19, enrolled during active disease.

The chain combines TRBV5-6 with TRBJ1-1, with a tentative D call TRBD1 (5 bases). The CDR3 contains 13 residues. V was trimmed by 4 bases and J by 4 bases, leaving 11 bases between them. Germline values: CDR1 SGHDT, CDR2 YYEEEE. CDR3 loop: CASSLLGLTEAFF. In DNA form, the CDR3 reads TGTGCCAGCAGCCTGTTGGGGCTCACTGAAGCTTTCTTT.

V and J are TRBV11-2 and TRBJ1-1; D unclear. The CDR3 consists of 14 residues. Trimming pared 2 bases from V and 2 bases from J, leaving 9 bases between. Germline CDR1 SGHAT, CDR2 FQNNGV. The CDR3 coding sequence is TGTGCCAGCAGCTTACTGAACTCCAACACTGAAGCTTTCTTT. It is translated as CASSLLNSNTEAFF.

The chain employs TRBV9 and TRBJ1-5; D uncertain. Germline V gene data show CDR1 as SGDLS and CDR2 as YYNGEE. V was pared by 0 bases and J by 2 bases, with 6 bases between. The CDR3 consists of 14 residues. The chain's CDR3 is CASSVDSGNQPQHF. CDR3 nucleotides: TGTGCCAGCAGCGTAGACAGTGGCAATCAGCCCCAGCATTTT.

This clone was found once. CDR3 amino acids: CASSQDLGRQGASNEKLFF. In DNA, the CDR3 is TGCGCCAGCAGCCAAGATCTGGGGAGACAGGGGGCTTCTAATGAAAAACTGTTTTTT. The J gene is TRBJ1-4, the V gene TRBV4-1, with TRBD1 matching 10 bases. Germline V gene sequence: CDR1 MGHRA, CDR2 YSYEKL. The CDR3 loop spans 19 amino acids. V gave up 0 bases and J gave up 3 bases; unmatched junction bases: 10.

The chain uses TRBV28 and TRBJ1-1; TRBD1 aligns across 8 bases. V lost 7 bases and J lost 7; bases outside the gene matches: 14. The CDR3 contains 15 residues. Germline V gene sequence: CDR1 MDHEN, CDR2 SYDVKM. CDR3 sequence: CASMPPGTGKNEAFF. The CDR3 region has the DNA TGTGCCAGCATGCCCCCCGGGACAGGAAAGAATGAAGCTTTCTTT.

The gene calls are TRBV25-1 and TRBJ2-5; TRBD2 aligns across 8 bases. The CDR3 contains 13 residues. CDR1 and CDR2 (germline): MGHDK, SYGVNS. After removal of 5 bases from V and 5 bases from J, the junction contained 4 bases not matched to a gene. The CDR3 loop reads CASSLGLEETQYF. DNA for the CDR3: TGTGCCAGCAGTCTGGGACTAGAGGAGACCCAGTACTTC. Variable domain in full (rest from reference TRBV25-1 and TRBJ2-5): EADIYQTPRYLVIGTGKKITLECSQTMGHDKMYWYQQDPGMELHLIHYSYGVNSTEKGDLSSESTVSRIRTEHFPLTLESARPSHTSQYLCASSLGLEETQYFGPGTRLLVL.

J is TRBJ2-3 and V is TRBV6-5, with a weak D call TRBD1 (5 bases). Trimming pared 2 bases from V and 0 bases from J, leaving 9 bases between. CDR3 size: 15 residues. Germline V gene sequence: CDR1 MNHEY, CDR2 SVGAGI. Here the CDR3 reads CASSYGQPSTDTQYF. In DNA, the CDR3 is TGTGCCAGCAGTTACGGACAACCTAGCACAGATACGCAGTATTTT.

The chain has TRBV19 and TRBJ2-1, with 12 bases lining up with TRBD2. Germline-derived CDR1 and CDR2 are LNHDA and SQIVND (reference sequence). Trimming cost V 1 base and J 7 bases; bases outside gene matches: 8. The CDR3 covers 17 residues. CDR3 protein: CASSIVLAGGPTNEQFF. The CDR3 region has the DNA TGTGCCAGTAGTATAGTTCTAGCGGGAGGGCCCACAAATGAGCAGTTCTTC.

The rearrangement uses TRBV9 and TRBJ1-3; the D gene is possibly TRBD1 (5 bases). The CDR3 has 16 amino acids. Trimming left V 4 bases short and J 7 bases short, with 21 bases between. Germline CDR1 and CDR2: SGDLS and YYNGEE. CDR3 DNA sequence: TGTGCCAGCAGCCCTACGGGACTCCACCCTGCTAACACCATATATTTT. Translated, it gives CASSPTGLHPANTIYF.

This chain uses TRBV19 with TRBJ1-2; TRBD1 aligns across 7 bases. V gave up 5 bases and J gave up 7 bases; unmatched junction bases: 16. The CDR3 runs to 16 residues. Germline loops: CDR1 LNHDA, CDR2 SQIVND (reference sequence). The chain's CDR3 is CASSRTGGNILGGYTF. In nucleotides, the CDR3 is TGTGCCAGTAGTCGGACAGGCGGCAATATCCTAGGTGGCTACACCTTC.

The gene calls are TRBV2 and TRBJ2-3, with TRBD2 matching over 13 bases. Trimming at V came to 4 bases and at J to 0 bases, leaving 10 bases not matched to a gene. The CDR3 is 19 residues long. Germline V lookup: CDR1 SNHLY, CDR2 FYNNEI. In nucleotides, the CDR3 is TGTGCCAGCAGTGCCCGGACTAGCGGGAGACGTGCTAGCACAGATACGCAGTATTTT. Translated: CASSARTSGRRASTDTQYF.

J is TRBJ1-1 and V is TRBV20-1; 8 nucleotides line up with TRBD1. CDR3 length: 13 residues. The germline V gene encodes CDR1 DFQATT and CDR2 SNEGSKA (reference sequence). V trimming: 3 bases; J trimming: 8 bases; junction bases outside the gene matches: 8. The CDR3 spells CSASGQGGEEAFF. CDR3 bases: TGCAGTGCTAGTGGACAGGGTGGGGAAGAAGCTTTCTTT.